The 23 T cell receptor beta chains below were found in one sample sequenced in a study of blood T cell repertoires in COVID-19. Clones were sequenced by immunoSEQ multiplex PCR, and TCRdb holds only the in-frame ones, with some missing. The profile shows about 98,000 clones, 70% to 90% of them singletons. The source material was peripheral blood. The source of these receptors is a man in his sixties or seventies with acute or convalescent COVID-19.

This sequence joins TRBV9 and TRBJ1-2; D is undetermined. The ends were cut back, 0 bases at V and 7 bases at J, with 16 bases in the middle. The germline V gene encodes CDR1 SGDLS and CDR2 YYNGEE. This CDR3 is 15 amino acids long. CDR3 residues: CASSVARNFLSGYTF. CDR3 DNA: TGTGCCAGCAGCGTAGCACGCAACTTCCTATCTGGCTACACCTTC.

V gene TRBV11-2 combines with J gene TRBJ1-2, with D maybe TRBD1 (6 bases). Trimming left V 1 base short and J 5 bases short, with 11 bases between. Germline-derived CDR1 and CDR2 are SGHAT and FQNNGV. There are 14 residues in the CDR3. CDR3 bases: TGTGCCAGCAGCTTAGCTGGGGGCGGGTATGGCTACACCTTC. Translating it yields CASSLAGGGYGYTF.

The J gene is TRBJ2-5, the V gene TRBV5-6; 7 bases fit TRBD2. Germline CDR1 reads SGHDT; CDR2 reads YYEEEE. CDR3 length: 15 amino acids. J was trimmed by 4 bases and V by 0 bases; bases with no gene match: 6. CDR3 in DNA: TGTGCCAGCAGCTTGGGAGGCGGGGGTGCAGAGACCCAGTACTTC. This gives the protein CASSLGGGGAETQYF. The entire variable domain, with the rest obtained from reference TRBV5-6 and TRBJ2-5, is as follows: DAGVTQSPTHLIKTRGQQVTLRCSPKSGHDTVSWYQQALGQGPQFIFQYYEEEERQRGNFPDRFSGHQFPNYSSELNVNALLLGDSALYLCASSLGGGGAETQYFGPGTRLLVL.

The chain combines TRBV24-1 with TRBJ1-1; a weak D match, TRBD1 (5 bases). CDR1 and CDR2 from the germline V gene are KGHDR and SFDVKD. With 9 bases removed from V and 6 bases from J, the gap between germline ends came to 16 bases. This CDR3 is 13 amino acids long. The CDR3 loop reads CATHRMPRPEAFF. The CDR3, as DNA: TGTGCCACCCACAGGATGCCTAGGCCTGAAGCTTTCTTT.

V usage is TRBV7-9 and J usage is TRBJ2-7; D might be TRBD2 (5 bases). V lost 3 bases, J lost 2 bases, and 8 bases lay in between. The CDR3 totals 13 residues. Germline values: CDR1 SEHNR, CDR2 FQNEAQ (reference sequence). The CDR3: CASSFKGAYEQYV. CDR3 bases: TGTGCCAGCAGCTTTAAGGGAGCCTACGAGCAGTACGTC.

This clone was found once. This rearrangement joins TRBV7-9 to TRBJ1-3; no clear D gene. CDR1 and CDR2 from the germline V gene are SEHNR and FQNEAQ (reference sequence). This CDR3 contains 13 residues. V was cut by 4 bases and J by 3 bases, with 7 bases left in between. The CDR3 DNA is TGTGCCAGCAGCTCTGAGGTTGGAAACACCATATATTTT. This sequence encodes CASSSEVGNTIYF. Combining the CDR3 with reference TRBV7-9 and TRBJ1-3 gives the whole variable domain DTGVSQNPRHKITKRGQNVTFRCDPISEHNRLYWYRQTLGQGPEFLTYFQNEAQLEKSRLLSDRFSAERPKGSFSTLEIQRTEQGDSAMYLCASSSEVGNTIYFGEGSWLTVV.

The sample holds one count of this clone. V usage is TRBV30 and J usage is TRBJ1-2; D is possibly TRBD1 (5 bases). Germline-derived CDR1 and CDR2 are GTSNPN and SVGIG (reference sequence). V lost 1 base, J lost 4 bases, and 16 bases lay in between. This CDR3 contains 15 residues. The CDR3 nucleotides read TGTGCCTGGAGTGCCTCAGGGACGGGGGTCTATGGCTACACCTTC. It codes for CAWSASGTGVYGYTF.

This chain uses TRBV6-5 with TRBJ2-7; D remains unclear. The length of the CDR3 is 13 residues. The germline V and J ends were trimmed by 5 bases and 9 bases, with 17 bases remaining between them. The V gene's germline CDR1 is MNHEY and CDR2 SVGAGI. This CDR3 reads CASSLSGLTGQYF. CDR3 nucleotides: TGTGCCAGCAGTCTTTCCGGCCTGACGGGGCAGTACTTC.

This CDR3 reads CASSPGVGEAFF. CDR3 sequence (DNA): TGTGCCAGCAGTCCGGGGGTGGGTGAAGCTTTCTTT. The chain uses TRBV6-5 and TRBJ1-1; possible D gene TRBD1, 5 bases. V gave up 5 bases and J gave up 7 bases, with 11 bases separating them. The V gene's germline CDR1 is MNHEY and CDR2 SVGAGI. CDR3 length: 12 residues.

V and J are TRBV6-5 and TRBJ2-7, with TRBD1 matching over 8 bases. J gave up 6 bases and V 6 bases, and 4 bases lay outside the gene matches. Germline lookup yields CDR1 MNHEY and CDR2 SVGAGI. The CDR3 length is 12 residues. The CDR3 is CASRQGVGEQYV. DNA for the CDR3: TGTGCCAGCAGACAGGGGGTCGGCGAGCAGTACGTC.

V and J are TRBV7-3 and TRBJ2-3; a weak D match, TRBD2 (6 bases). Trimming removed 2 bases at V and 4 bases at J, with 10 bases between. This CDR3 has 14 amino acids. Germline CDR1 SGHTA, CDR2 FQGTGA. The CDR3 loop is CASSLGDSPDTQYF. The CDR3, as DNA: TGTGCCAGCAGCTTAGGGGACTCCCCAGATACGCAGTATTTT.

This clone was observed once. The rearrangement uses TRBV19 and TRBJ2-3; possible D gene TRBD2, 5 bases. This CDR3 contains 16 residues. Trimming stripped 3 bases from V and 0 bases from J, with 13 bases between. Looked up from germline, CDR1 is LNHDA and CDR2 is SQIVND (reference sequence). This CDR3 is CASSILPAVSTDTQYF. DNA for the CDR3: TGTGCCAGTAGTATCCTCCCAGCGGTTAGCACAGATACGCAGTATTTT.

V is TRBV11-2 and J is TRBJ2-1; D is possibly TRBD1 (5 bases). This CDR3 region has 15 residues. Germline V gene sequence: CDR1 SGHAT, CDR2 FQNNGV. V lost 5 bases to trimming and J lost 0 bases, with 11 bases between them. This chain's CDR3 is CASSQGANSYNEQFF. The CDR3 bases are TGTGCCAGCAGCCAAGGGGCCAACTCCTACAATGAGCAGTTCTTC.

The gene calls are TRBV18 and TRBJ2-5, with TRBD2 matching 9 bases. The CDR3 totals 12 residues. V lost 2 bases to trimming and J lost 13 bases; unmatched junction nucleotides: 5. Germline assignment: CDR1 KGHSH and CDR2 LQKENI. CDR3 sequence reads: CASSPSGLAGYF. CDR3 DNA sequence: TGTGCCAGCTCACCATCGGGACTAGCAGGGTACTTC. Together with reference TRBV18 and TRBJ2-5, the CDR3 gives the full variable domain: NAGVMQNPRHLVRRRGQEARLRCSPMKGHSHVYWYRQLPEEGLKFMVYLQKENIIDESGMPKERFSAEFPKEGPSILRIQQVVRGDSAAYFCASSPSGLAGYFGPGTRLLVL.

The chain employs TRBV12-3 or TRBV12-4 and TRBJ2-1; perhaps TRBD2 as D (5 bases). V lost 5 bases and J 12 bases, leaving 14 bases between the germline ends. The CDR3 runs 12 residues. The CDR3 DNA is TGTGCCAGCAGTACCTTGGGAGTTGTGCAGTTCTTC. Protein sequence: CASSTLGVVQFF.

Here the CDR3 reads CASSLPGDRGVSPLHF. CDR3 nucleotides: TGCGCCAGCAGCCTTCCCGGAGACAGGGGAGTTTCACCCCTCCACTTT. This chain joins TRBV5-1 and TRBJ1-6; 8 bases match TRBD1. Trimming took 4 bases from V and 9 from J; bases not matched to a gene: 12. The CDR3 loop spans 16 amino acids. Looked up from germline, CDR1 is SGHRS and CDR2 is YFSETQ.

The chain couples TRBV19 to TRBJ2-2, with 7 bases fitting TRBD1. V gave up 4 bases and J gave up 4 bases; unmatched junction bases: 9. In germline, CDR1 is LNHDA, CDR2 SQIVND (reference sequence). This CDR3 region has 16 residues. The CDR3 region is CASSTQGTRGTGELFF. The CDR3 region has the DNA TGTGCCAGTAGTACACAGGGGACCCGAGGCACCGGGGAGCTGTTTTTT.

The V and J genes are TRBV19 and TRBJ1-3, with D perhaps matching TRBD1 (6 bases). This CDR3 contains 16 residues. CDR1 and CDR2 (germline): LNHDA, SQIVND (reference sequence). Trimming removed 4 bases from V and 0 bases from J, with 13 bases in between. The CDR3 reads CASSTGQRHSGNTIYF. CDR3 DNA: TGTGCCAGTAGTACAGGACAGAGACACTCTGGAAACACCATATATTTT.

DNA of the CDR3: TGTGCCATCAGTGACCCTAGCTTAGGCGAGCAGTACTTC. Its protein product is CAISDPSLGEQYF. This rearrangement joins TRBV10-3 to TRBJ2-7; D may be TRBD2 (5 bases). V dropped 3 bases and J dropped 6 bases, with 12 bases sitting between them. The germline CDR1 and CDR2 sequences are ENHRY and SYGVKD. The CDR3 consists of 13 residues.

The DNA of the CDR3 is TGTGCCAGCAGCTTTTCGAGGGATGGGGGGTCCTACGAGCAGTACTTC. Translated, it gives CASSFSRDGGSYEQYF. J is TRBJ2-7 and V is TRBV11-1; perhaps TRBD2 as D (6 bases). The CDR3 spans 16 residues. Per germline, CDR1 SGHAT and CDR2 FQDESV (reference sequence). V gave up 3 bases and J gave up 1 base, with 16 bases separating them.

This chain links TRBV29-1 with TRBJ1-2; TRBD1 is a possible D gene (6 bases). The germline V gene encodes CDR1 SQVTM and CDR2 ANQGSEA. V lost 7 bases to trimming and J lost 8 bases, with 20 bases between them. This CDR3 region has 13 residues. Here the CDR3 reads CSGWGGGRLGYTF. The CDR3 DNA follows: TGCAGCGGATGGGGGGGCGGCCGATTGGGCTACACCTTC.

CDR3 residues: CASSESKSGDPGTQYF. In DNA, the CDR3 is TGCGCCAGCAGTGAGTCGAAAAGCGGGGATCCAGGTACGCAGTATTTT. V usage is TRBV10-2 and J usage is TRBJ2-3; 7 nucleotides match TRBD2. CDR3 length: 16 residues. Germline CDR1 is WSHSY and CDR2 is SAAADI. V gave up 0 bases and J gave up 8 bases; unmatched junction bases: 11.

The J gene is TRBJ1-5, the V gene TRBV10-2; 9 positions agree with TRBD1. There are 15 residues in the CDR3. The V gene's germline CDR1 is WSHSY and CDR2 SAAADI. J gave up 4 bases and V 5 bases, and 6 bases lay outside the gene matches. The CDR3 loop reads CASSPGQGPNQPQHF. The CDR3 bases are TGCGCCAGCAGTCCGGGACAGGGCCCTAATCAGCCCCAGCATTTT.